The next 9 T cell receptor beta chains were all read from a single sample in a study of OX40 agonist ivuxolimab in advanced cancers. Sequenced by immunoSEQ multiplex PCR; TCRdb stores in-frame clones only, minus some. This table holds 65,000 to 95,000 clones, about four fifths found once. The sequencing here drew on CD4+ or CD8+ T cells sorted from blood, taken in a trial of the OX40 agonist ivuxolimab. Receptors were obtained from an adult with an advanced solid tumor such as melanoma, head and neck, liver or kidney cancer.

The V gene is TRBV5-6, the J gene TRBJ1-2; D ambiguous. Germline CDR1 reads SGHDT; CDR2 reads YYEEEE. V shed 4 bases and J shed 8 bases, with 21 bases lying between them. The CDR3 runs 15 residues. CDR3 bases: TGTGCCAGCAGCCCGGACGGTAGAGGGTATCAGGGCTACACCTTC. Protein: CASSPDGRGYQGYTF.

This chain connects TRBV30 to TRBJ2-7, with 7 bases identical to TRBD2. The CDR3 spans 13 residues. Germline V CDR1 and CDR2: GTSNPN, SVGIG (reference sequence). V lost 4 bases, J lost 7 bases, and 10 bases stayed unmatched. DNA for the CDR3: TGTGCCTGGAACGCGGGACTAAGGGGTGAGCAGTACTTC. Its translation is CAWNAGLRGEQYF.

CDR3 loop: CASGETVETQYF. The CDR3 DNA reads TGTGCCAGCGGTGAAACGGTGGAGACCCAGTACTTC. The rearrangement links TRBV7-9 to TRBJ2-5, with D unresolved. Looked up from germline, CDR1 is SEHNR and CDR2 is FQNEAQ (reference sequence). This CDR3 contains 12 residues. V was clipped by 8 bases and J by 5 bases, with 12 bases between them.

The rearrangement uses TRBV19 and TRBJ2-2; the match to TRBD2 covers 7 bases. Germline CDR1 LNHDA, CDR2 SQIVND (reference sequence). This CDR3 comprises 13 residues. V lost 5 bases and J lost 8; bases outside the gene matches: 5. The CDR3 DNA is TGTGCCAGTAGTTCGGCTAGCGGTGGGGAGCTGTTTTTT. Amino acid sequence: CASSSASGGELFF.

The chain carries TRBV6-6 and TRBJ1-6, with TRBD1 matching 7 bases. Germline trimming cut 7 bases from V and 5 bases from J; bases unmatched to any gene: 8. Germline V gene lookup returns CDR1 MNHNY and CDR2 SVGAGI (reference sequence). The CDR3 contains 15 residues. The CDR3: CASTRGEVNNSPLHF. CDR3 sequence (DNA): TGTGCCAGCACCAGGGGGGAGGTGAATAATTCACCCCTCCACTTT.

The count of this clone is one. This sequence joins TRBV2 and TRBJ1-5, with 9 bases aligning to TRBD1. Looked up from germline, CDR1 is SNHLY and CDR2 is FYNNEI. The CDR3 has 18 amino acids. V shed 5 bases, J shed 0 bases, and the junction held 11 bases outside the gene matches. The chain's CDR3 is CASSPTGGFFTSNQPQHF. The CDR3 region has the DNA TGTGCCAGCAGTCCGACAGGGGGATTCTTCACTAGCAATCAGCCCCAGCATTTT.

This clone came up a few times. The chain combines TRBV10-3 with TRBJ1-1, with a tentative D call TRBD1 (5 bases). Germline assignment: CDR1 ENHRY and CDR2 SYGVKD. Between the trimmed V and J ends, which lost 4 bases and 1 base, there was a span of 13 bases. This CDR3 region has 15 residues. CDR3 nucleotide sequence: TGTGCCATCAGTGCGTTTGGGACGGCGAACACTGAAGCTTTCTTT. This encodes CAISAFGTANTEAFF.

The rearrangement joins TRBV2 to TRBJ2-7; 11 nucleotides align to TRBD2. The trim removed 6 bases at V and 2 bases at J, leaving 6 bases unmatched. Germline V gene lookup returns CDR1 SNHLY and CDR2 FYNNEI. This CDR3 is 15 amino acids long. Here the CDR3 DNA reads TGTGCCAGCAGAAGTAGACTAGCGGGAACCTACGAGCAGTACTTC. It is translated as CASRSRLAGTYEQYF.

This clone was observed a handful of times. J is TRBJ1-2 and V is TRBV7-8; no clear D. The V end was cut by 5 bases, the J end by 3 bases, with 10 bases between. The germline CDR1 and CDR2 sequences are SGHVS and FQNEAQ. The CDR3 is 13 residues long. This CDR3 reads CASSQGKDYGYTF. The CDR3 nucleotides read TGTGCCAGCAGCCAAGGGAAGGACTATGGCTACACCTTC.